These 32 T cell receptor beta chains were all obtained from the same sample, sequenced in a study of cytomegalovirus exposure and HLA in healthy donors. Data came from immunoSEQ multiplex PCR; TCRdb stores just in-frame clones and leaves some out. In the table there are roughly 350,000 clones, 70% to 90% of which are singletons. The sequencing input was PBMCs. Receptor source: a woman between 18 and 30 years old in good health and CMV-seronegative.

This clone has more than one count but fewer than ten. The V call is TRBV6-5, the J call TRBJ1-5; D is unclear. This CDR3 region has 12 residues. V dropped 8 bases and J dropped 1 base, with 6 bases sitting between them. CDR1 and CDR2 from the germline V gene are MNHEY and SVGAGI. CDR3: CASGESNQPQHF. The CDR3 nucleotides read TGTGCCAGCGGGGAGAGCAATCAGCCCCAGCATTTT.

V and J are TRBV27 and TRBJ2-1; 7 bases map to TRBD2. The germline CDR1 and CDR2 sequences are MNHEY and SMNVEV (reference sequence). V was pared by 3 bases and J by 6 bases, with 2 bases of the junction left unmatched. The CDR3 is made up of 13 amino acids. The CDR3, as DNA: TGTGCCAGCAGTTTGGGAGGGGTCAATGAGCAGTTCTTC. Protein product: CASSLGGVNEQFF.

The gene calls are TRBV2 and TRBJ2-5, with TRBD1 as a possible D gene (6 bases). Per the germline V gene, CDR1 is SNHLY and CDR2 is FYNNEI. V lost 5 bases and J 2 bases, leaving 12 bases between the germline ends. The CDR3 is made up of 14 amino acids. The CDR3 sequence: CASSYFQGQETQYF. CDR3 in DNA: TGTGCCAGCAGTTACTTTCAGGGGCAAGAGACCCAGTACTTC.

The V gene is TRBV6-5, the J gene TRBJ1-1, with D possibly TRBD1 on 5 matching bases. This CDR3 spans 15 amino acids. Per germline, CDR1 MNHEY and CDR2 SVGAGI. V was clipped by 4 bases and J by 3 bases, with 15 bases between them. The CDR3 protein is CASSWQGVLDTEAFF. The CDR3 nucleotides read TGTGCCAGCAGTTGGCAGGGCGTCTTGGACACTGAAGCTTTCTTT.

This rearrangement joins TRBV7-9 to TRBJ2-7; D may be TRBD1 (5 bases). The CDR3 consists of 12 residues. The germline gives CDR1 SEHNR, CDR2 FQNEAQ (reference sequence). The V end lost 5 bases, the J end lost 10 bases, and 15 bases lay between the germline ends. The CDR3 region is CASSRDTGTQYF. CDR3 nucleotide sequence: TGTGCCAGCAGCCGCGATACAGGAACTCAGTACTTC.

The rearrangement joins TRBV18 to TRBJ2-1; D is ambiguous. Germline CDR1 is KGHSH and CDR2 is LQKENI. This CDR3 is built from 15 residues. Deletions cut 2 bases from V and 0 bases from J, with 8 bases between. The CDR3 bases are TGTGCCAGCTCACCAGACCTAGACTCCTACAATGAGCAGTTCTTC. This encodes CASSPDLDSYNEQFF.

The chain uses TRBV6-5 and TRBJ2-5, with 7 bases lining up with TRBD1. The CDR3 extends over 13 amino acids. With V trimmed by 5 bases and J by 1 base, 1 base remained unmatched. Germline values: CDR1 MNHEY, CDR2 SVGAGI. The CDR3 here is CASSTGVQETQYF. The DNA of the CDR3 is TGTGCCAGCAGTACAGGGGTCCAAGAGACCCAGTACTTC.

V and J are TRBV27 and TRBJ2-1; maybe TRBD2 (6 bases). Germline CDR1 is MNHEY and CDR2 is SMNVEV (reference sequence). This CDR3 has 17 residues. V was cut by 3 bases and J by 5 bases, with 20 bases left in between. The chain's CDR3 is CASSLAVFGRRHNEQFF. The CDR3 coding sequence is TGTGCCAGCAGTTTGGCAGTCTTCGGGAGACGCCACAATGAGCAGTTCTTC.

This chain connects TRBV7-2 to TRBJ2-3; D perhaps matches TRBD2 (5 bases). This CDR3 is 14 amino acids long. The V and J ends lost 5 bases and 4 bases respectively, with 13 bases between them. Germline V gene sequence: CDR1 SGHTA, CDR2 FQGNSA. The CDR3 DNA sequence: TGTGCCAGCAGCCCTAGACCCGGGGCAGATACGCAGTATTTT. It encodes CASSPRPGADTQYF.

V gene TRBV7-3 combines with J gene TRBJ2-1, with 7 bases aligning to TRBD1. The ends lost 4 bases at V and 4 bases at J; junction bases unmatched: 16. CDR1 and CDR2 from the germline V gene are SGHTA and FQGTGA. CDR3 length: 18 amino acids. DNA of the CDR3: TGTGCCAGCAGCTCACAGCCCCCCGGGACAGCGAATTACAATGAGCAGTTCTTC. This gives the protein CASSSQPPGTANYNEQFF. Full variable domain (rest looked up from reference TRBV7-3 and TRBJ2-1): GAGVSQTPSNKVTEKGKYVELRCDPISGHTALYWYRQSLGQGPEFLIYFQGTGAADDSGLPNDRFFAVRPEGSVSTLKIQRTERGDSAVYLCASSSQPPGTANYNEQFFGPGTRLTVL.

CDR3 nucleotides: TGTGCCAGTAGCAAACACGGGACAGGGGATCAGCCCCAGCATTTT. Translating it yields CASSKHGTGDQPQHF. The chain links TRBV19 to TRBJ1-5; TRBD1 matches 10 bases. Trimming at V came to 6 bases and at J to 5 bases, leaving 7 bases not matched to a gene. There are 15 residues in the CDR3. Per germline, CDR1 LNHDA and CDR2 SQIVND (reference sequence).

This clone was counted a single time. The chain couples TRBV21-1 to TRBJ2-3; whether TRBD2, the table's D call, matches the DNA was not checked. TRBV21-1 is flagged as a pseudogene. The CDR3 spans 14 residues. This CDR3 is CASSKAARTDTQYF. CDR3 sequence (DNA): TGTGCCAGCAGCAAAGCAGCCCGCACAGATACGCAGTATTTT.

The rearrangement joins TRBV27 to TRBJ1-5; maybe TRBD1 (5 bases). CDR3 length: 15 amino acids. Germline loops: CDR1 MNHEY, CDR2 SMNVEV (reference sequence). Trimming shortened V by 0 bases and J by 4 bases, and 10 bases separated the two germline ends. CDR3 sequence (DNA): TGTGCCAGCAGTTTATCGAGGACATCTAATCAGCCCCAGCATTTT. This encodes CASSLSRTSNQPQHF.

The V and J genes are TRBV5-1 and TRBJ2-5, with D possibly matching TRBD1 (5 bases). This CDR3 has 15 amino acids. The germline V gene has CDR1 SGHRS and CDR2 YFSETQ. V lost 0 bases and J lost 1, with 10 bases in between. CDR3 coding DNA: TGCGCCAGCAGCTTGGAAGCAGGGCCCCAAGAGACCCAGTACTTC. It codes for CASSLEAGPQETQYF. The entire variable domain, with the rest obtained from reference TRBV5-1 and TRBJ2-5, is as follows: KAGVTQTPRYLIKTRGQQVTLSCSPISGHRSVSWYQQTPGQGLQFLFEYFSETQRNKGNFPGRFSGRQFSNSRSEMNVSTLELGDSALYLCASSLEAGPQETQYFGPGTRLLVL.

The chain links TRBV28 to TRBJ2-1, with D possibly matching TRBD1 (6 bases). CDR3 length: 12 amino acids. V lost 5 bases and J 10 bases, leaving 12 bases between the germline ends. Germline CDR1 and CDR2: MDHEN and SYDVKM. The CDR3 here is CASSSDGQEQFF. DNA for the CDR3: TGTGCCAGCAGTAGCGATGGACAGGAGCAGTTCTTC.

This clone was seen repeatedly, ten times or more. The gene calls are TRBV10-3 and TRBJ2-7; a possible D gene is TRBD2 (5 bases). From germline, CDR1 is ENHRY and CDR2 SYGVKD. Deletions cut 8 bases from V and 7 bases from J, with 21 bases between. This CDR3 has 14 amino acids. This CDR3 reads CAIGQREGKEEQYF. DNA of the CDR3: TGTGCCATCGGGCAACGAGAGGGTAAAGAAGAGCAGTACTTC.

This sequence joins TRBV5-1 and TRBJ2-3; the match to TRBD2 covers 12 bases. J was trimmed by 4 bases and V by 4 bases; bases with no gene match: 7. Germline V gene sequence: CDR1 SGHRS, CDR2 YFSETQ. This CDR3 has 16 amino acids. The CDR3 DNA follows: TGCGCCAGCAGCCCTGGGGCTAGCGGGAGGGCAGATACGCAGTATTTT. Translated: CASSPGASGRADTQYF.

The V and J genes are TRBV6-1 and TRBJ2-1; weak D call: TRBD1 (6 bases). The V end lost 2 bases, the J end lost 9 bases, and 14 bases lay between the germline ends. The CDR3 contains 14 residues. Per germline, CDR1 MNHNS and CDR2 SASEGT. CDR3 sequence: CASSEPSGASEQFF. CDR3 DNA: TGTGCCAGCAGTGAACCCTCAGGGGCAAGTGAGCAGTTCTTC.

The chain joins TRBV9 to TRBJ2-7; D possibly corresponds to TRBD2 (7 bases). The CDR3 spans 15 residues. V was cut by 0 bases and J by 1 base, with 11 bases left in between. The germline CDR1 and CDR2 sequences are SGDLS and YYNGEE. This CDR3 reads CASSVEGGASYEQYF. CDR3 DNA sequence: TGTGCCAGCAGCGTAGAAGGGGGGGCGTCCTACGAGCAGTACTTC.

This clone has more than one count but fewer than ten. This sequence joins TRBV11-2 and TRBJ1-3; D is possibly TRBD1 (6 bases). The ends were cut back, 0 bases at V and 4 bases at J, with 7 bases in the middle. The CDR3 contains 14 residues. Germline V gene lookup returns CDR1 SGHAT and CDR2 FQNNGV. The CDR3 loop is CASSLDTGGNTIYF. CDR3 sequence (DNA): TGTGCCAGCAGCTTAGATACAGGGGGAAACACCATATATTTT.

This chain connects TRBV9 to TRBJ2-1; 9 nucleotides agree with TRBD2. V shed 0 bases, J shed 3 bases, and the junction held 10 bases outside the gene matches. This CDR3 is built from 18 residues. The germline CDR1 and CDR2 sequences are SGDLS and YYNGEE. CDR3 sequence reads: CASSVGASGNSVYNEQFF. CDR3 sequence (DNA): TGTGCCAGCAGCGTAGGGGCTAGCGGGAATAGTGTCTACAATGAGCAGTTCTTC.

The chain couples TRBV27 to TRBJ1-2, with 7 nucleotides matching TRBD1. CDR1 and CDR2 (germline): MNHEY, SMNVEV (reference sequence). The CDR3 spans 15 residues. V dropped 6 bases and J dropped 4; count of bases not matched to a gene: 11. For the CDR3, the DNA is TGTGCCAGCAGACCACAGGGGAAGAGGCCCTATGGCTACACCTTC. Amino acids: CASRPQGKRPYGYTF.

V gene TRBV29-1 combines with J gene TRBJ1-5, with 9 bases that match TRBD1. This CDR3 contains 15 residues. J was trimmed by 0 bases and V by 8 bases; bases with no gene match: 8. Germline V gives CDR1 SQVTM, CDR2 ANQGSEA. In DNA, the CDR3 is TGCAGCAAGGGAGGACAGGGGATTAGCAATCAGCCCCAGCATTTT. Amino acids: CSKGGQGISNQPQHF.

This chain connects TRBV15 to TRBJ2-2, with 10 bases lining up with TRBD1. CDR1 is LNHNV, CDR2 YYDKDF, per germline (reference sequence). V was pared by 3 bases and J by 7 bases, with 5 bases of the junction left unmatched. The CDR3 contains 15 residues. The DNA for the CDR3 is TGTGCCACCAGCAGGAGACAGGGGGCAGTCGGGGAGCTGTTTTTT. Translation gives CATSRRQGAVGELFF.

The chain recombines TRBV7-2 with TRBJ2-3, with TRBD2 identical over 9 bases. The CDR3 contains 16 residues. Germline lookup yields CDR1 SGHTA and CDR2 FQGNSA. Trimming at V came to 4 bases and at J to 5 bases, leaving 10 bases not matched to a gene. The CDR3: CASSYPGREGIDTQYF. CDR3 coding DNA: TGTGCCAGCAGCTATCCGGGGCGGGAGGGGATAGATACGCAGTATTTT.

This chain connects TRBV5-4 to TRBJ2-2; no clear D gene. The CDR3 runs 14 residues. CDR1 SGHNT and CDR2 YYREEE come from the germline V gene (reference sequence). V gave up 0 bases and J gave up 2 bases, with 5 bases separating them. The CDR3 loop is CASSLGVNTGELFF. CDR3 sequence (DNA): TGTGCCAGCAGCTTGGGCGTTAACACCGGGGAGCTGTTTTTT. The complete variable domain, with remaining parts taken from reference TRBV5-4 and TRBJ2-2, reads ETGVTQSPTHLIKTRGQQVTLRCSSQSGHNTVSWYQQALGQGPQFIFQYYREEENGRGNFPPRFSGLQFPNYSSELNVNALELDDSALYLCASSLGVNTGELFFGEGSRLTVL.

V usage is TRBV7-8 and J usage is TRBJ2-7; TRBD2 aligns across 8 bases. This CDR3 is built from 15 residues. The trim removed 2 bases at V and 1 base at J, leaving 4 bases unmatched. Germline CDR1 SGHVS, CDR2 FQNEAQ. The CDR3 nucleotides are TGTGCCAGCAGCTTATGGAGCGGGAGTTCCTACGAGCAGTACTTC. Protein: CASSLWSGSSYEQYF.

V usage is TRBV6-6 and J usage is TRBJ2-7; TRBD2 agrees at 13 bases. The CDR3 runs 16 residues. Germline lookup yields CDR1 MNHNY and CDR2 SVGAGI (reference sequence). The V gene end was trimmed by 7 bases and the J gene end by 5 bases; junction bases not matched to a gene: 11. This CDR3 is CASTGLAGPIPHEQYF. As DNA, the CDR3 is TGTGCCAGCACGGGACTAGCGGGACCCATCCCCCACGAGCAGTACTTC.

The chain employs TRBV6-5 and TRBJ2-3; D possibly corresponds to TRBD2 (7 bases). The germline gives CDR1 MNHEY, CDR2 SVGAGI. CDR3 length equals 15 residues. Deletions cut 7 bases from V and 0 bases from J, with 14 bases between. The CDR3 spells CASMGGASSTDTQYF. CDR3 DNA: TGTGCCAGCATGGGGGGGGCGTCGAGCACAGATACGCAGTATTTT.

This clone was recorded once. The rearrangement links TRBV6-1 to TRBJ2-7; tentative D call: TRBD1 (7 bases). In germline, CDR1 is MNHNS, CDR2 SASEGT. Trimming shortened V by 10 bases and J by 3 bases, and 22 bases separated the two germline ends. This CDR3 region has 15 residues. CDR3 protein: CATNRAGQTLYEQYF. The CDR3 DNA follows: TGTGCCACAAATCGGGCGGGACAGACACTCTACGAGCAGTACTTC.

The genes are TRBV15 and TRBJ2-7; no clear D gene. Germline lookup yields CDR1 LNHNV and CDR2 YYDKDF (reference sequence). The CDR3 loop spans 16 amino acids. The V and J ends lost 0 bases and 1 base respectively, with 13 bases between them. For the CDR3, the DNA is TGTGCCACCAGCAGAGATGGGCTCCCGACGTCCTACGAGCAGTACTTC. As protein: CATSRDGLPTSYEQYF.

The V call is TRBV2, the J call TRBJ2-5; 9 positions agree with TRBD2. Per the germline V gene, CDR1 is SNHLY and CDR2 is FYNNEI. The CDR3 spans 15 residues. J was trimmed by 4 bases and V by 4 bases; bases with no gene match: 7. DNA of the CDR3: TGTGCCAGCAGTGGGGCTAGCGGGAACGGAGAGACCCAGTACTTC. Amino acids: CASSGASGNGETQYF.